The rows below give T cell receptor beta chains drawn from one sample of a study of T cells and Merkel cell carcinoma outcomes. Assay: immunoSEQ multiplex PCR; the TCRdb copy retains only in-frame clones and omits some. The sample holds 750 to 950 clones, about 90% seen once. Sequenced material: tumor tissue from Merkel cell carcinoma. The receptors shown here come from a human donor with Merkel cell carcinoma. The conserved cysteine and the conserved F or W are not part of the CDR3 here. The D gene is left open where the match is weak.

j_call	d_call	v_call	cdr3_aa
TRBJ2-2	NA	TRBV7-9	ASSLEKNTGELF
TRBJ2-1	NA	TRBV12-5	ASGPSSGLRRF
TRBJ1-2	NA	TRBV29-1	SVVKGVDGYT
TRBJ2-7	TRBD1	TRBV7-9	ASSGKTGGSYEQY
TRBJ1-1	NA	TRBV20-1	SAHPRTEAF
TRBJ1-2	NA	TRBV7-2	ASSSQGTYGYT
TRBJ2-1	TRBD2	TRBV2	ASSELAGGLEQF
TRBJ2-7	TRBD1	TRBV5-1	ASSVRTGTGEQY
TRBJ1-4	NA	TRBV11-2	ASSPAGGLKNEKLF
TRBJ2-5	NA	TRBV29-1	SVEGWGETQY
TRBJ2-7	NA	TRBV7-9	ASSPGVEQY
TRBJ1-1	NA	TRBV18	ASSPGQGRNTEAF
TRBJ2-7	NA	TRBV29-1	SVEERGYYEQY
TRBJ2-2	NA	TRBV5-1	ASRPGEKAGELF
TRBJ2-7	NA	TRBV4-1	ASSQSGLAGQDEQY
TRBJ1-4	NA	TRBV5-1	ASSLIVGGEKLF
TRBJ2-2	NA	TRBV14	ASSQHSRAGELF
TRBJ1-1	TRBD1	TRBV6-4	ASSDGTGVRAF
TRBJ2-3	TRBD2	TRBV7-3	ASRLSGSVGDTQY
TRBJ1-1	NA	TRBV2	ASSGRGATEAF
TRBJ2-1	TRBD2	TRBV15	ATSNPTTSVTHNEQF
TRBJ2-5	TRBD1	TRBV5-4	ASSLTGGGETQY
TRBJ2-1	TRBD2	TRBV4-3	ASSQAAGLILRSEQF
TRBJ2-5	TRBD2	TRBV27	ASSLSVPGGGAREQY
TRBJ2-3	NA	TRBV23-1	ASSLDSLTDTQY
TRBJ2-5	TRBD2	TRBV6-5	ASSSHRGAQY
TRBJ2-3	TRBD2	TRBV4-3	ASSQERLAEGLTDTQY
TRBJ2-3	NA	TRBV19	ASSTSTIGADTQY
TRBJ1-2	NA	TRBV30	AWSQGQISYT
TRBJ1-5	TRBD1	TRBV19	ASDLNRGGQPQH
TRBJ1-1	NA	TRBV5-1	ASSPGGTEAF
TRBJ2-7	TRBD2	TRBV6-1	ASSETRVRRNPSGGTYEQY
TRBJ1-4	NA	TRBV7-2	ASSVAPTSNEKLF
TRBJ2-6	NA	TRBV19	ASSIEGSSGANVLT
TRBJ2-7	TRBD2	TRBV29-1	SVSLAGSYEQY
TRBJ2-7	NA	TRBV4-1	ASSPQTGPYEQY
TRBJ2-7	NA	TRBV7-7	ASSLSAAYEQY
TRBJ2-3	NA	TRBV11-2	ASSDKGRSGTQY
TRBJ1-1	NA	TRBV27	ASSFWGQGEAF
TRBJ1-1	NA	TRBV7-9	ANSPGTRAF
TRBJ2-3	TRBD2	TRBV30	AWAPLAGGDTQY
TRBJ2-1	TRBD2	TRBV30	AWSGLADYNEQF